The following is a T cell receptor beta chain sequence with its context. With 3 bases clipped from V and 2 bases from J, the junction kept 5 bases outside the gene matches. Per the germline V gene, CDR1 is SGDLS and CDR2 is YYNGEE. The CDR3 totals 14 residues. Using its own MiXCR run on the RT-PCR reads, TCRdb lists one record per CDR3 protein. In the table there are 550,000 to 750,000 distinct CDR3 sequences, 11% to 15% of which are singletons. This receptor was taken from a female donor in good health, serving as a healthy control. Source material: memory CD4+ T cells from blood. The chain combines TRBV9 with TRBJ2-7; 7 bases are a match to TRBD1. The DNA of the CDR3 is TGTGCCAGCAGCGCGGGACAGTCCCCCTACGAGCAGTACTTC. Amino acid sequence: CASSAGQSPYEQYF.